These 26 T cell receptor beta chains came from one sample sequenced in a study of CD8 T cells in Susac syndrome. Random hexamers were used to reverse transcribe an amount of roughly 0.5 to 1 ug RNA. Using its own MiXCR run on the immunoSEQ multiplex PCR reads, TCRdb lists one record per CDR3 protein. The sample records around 190,000 distinct CDR3 sequences, roughly 96% being singletons. Sequencing was done on a sample of CD8+ T cells from PBMCs. These receptors came from a human donor with multiple sclerosis.

The chain combines TRBV19 with TRBJ2-1, with a possible D match to TRBD2 (6 bases). The germline V gene encodes CDR1 LNHDA and CDR2 SQIVND (reference sequence). This CDR3 comprises 15 residues. The ends were cut back, 3 bases at V and 2 bases at J, with 11 bases in the middle. The CDR3 bases are TGTGCCAGTAGTATCTGGGACTCCCCCTACAATGAGCAGTTCTTC. It translates to CASSIWDSPYNEQFF.

The rearrangement joins TRBV28 to TRBJ1-1; D not certain. Trimming took 6 bases from V and 8 from J, leaving 10 bases between them. There are 11 residues in the CDR3. Germline CDR1 reads MDHEN; CDR2 reads SYDVKM. CDR3 region: CASREGAEAFF. The CDR3 DNA sequence: TGTGCCAGCAGAGAGGGCGCGGAAGCTTTCTTT.

The J gene is TRBJ2-7, the V gene TRBV6-6; the D call may be TRBD1 or TRBD2 (5 bases each). The length of the CDR3 is 11 residues. Germline CDR1 MNHNY, CDR2 SVGAGI (reference sequence). V shed 6 bases and J shed 6 bases, with 9 bases lying between them. The CDR3 here is CASSQGREQYF. The CDR3 DNA reads as TGTGCCAGCAGCCAGGGACGCGAGCAGTACTTC.

This sequence joins TRBV27 and TRBJ2-7; the D is unclear. The CDR3 runs to 13 residues. With 0 bases removed from V and 3 bases from J, the gap between germline ends came to 6 bases. CDR1 and CDR2 from the germline V gene are MNHEY and SMNVEV (reference sequence). The chain's CDR3 is CASSLSRFYEQYF. The CDR3, as DNA: TGTGCCAGCAGTTTATCGAGATTCTACGAGCAGTACTTC.

The chain carries TRBV30 and TRBJ2-1, with 10 bases aligning to TRBD2. This CDR3 region has 16 residues. J was trimmed by 3 bases and V by 3 bases; bases with no gene match: 8. The V gene's germline CDR1 is GTSNPN and CDR2 SVGIG (reference sequence). The CDR3 coding sequence is TGTGCCTGGAGATGGGAGACTAGCGGGCTCTACAATGAGCAGTTCTTC. Translating it yields CAWRWETSGLYNEQFF. The full variable domain, rest sourced from reference TRBV30 and TRBJ2-1, is SQTIHQWPATLVQPVGSPLSLECTVEGTSNPNLYWYRQAAGRGLQLLFYSVGIGQISSEVPQNLSASRPQDRQFILSSKKLLLSDSGFYLCAWRWETSGLYNEQFFGPGTRLTVL.

This chain uses TRBV5-1 with TRBJ1-2; D is unclear. The germline V and J ends were trimmed by 2 bases and 5 bases, with 10 bases remaining between them. The V gene's germline CDR1 is SGHRS and CDR2 YFSETQ. The CDR3 runs to 13 residues. CDR3 bases: TGCGCCAGCAGCTTAGGGCTTGGGTATGGCTACACCTTC. It encodes CASSLGLGYGYTF. Filled out from reference TRBV5-1 and TRBJ1-2, the complete variable domain reads KAGVTQTPRYLIKTRGQQVTLSCSPISGHRSVSWYQQTPGQGLQFLFEYFSETQRNKGNFPGRFSGRQFSNSRSEMNVSTLELGDSALYLCASSLGLGYGYTFGSGTRLTVV.

V gene TRBV20-1 combines with J gene TRBJ2-1, with D possibly being TRBD1 or TRBD2 (5 bases each). The length of the CDR3 is 12 residues. Germline V gene sequence: CDR1 DFQATT, CDR2 SNEGSKA (reference sequence). The V gene lost 7 bases and the J gene lost 8 bases, with 15 bases spanning the gap. The CDR3 spells CSVEDLGDEQFF. CDR3 nucleotides: TGCAGTGTTGAGGATCTGGGGGATGAGCAGTTCTTC.

The gene calls are TRBV6-5 and TRBJ2-5, with D possibly matching TRBD2 (5 bases). This CDR3 is 13 amino acids long. The V end lost 7 bases, the J end lost 0 bases, and 9 bases lay between the germline ends. Germline V gene data show CDR1 as MNHEY and CDR2 as SVGAGI. In DNA form, the CDR3 reads TGTGCCAGCAATCCGGGGAACCAAGAGACCCAGTACTTC. Translating gives CASNPGNQETQYF.

The chain couples TRBV27 to TRBJ2-7; the match to TRBD2 covers 9 bases. The CDR3 length is 14 residues. Per the germline V gene, CDR1 is MNHEY and CDR2 is SMNVEV (reference sequence). Losses at the gene ends were 2 bases for V and 2 bases for J; bases not matched to a gene: 1. The CDR3 is CASSLVAGAYEQYF. As DNA, the CDR3 is TGTGCCAGCAGTTTAGTAGCGGGAGCCTACGAGCAGTACTTC.

CDR3 DNA sequence: TGCAGTGCTCGACTAGCGGGGATCTACGAGCAGTACTTC. This codes for CSARLAGIYEQYF. This chain connects TRBV20-1 to TRBJ2-7, with 11 bases identical to TRBD2. Germline V gene data show CDR1 as DFQATT and CDR2 as SNEGSKA (reference sequence). J gave up 3 bases and V 5 bases, and 3 bases lay outside the gene matches. CDR3 length: 13 amino acids.

The gene calls are TRBV9 and TRBJ2-4; 9 bases match TRBD2. CDR1 and CDR2 from the germline V gene are SGDLS and YYNGEE. CDR3 size: 18 residues. Unmatched junction bases numbered 7, after V lost 0 bases and J lost 0 bases. CDR3 loop: CASSVGPTSGLAKNIQYF. CDR3 DNA: TGTGCCAGCAGCGTAGGCCCGACTAGCGGCCTAGCCAAAAACATTCAGTACTTC.

The chain combines TRBV25-1 with TRBJ2-2; the D is unclear. The germline V and J ends were trimmed by 3 bases and 6 bases, with 14 bases remaining between them. Germline V CDR1 and CDR2: MGHDK, SYGVNS. There are 15 residues in the CDR3. The CDR3 sequence is CASSDTGPPAGELFF. CDR3 DNA sequence: TGTGCCAGCAGTGATACCGGGCCACCGGCCGGGGAGCTGTTTTTT.

The chain couples TRBV27 to TRBJ1-1, with TRBD1 identical over 7 bases. V lost 4 bases to trimming and J lost 0 bases; unmatched junction nucleotides: 5. The CDR3 sequence is 15 residues long. From germline, CDR1 is MNHEY and CDR2 SMNVEV (reference sequence). The CDR3 nucleotides are TGTGCCAGCAGTTCAGCGACAGGGATGAACACTGAAGCTTTCTTT. Translation: CASSSATGMNTEAFF.

V gene TRBV6-2 or TRBV6-3 combines with J gene TRBJ2-7, with D possibly being TRBD1 (6 bases). The CDR3 has 11 residues. CDR1 and CDR2 from the germline V gene are MNHEY and SVGEGT. Trimming removed 5 bases from V and 7 bases from J, with 9 bases in between. The CDR3 bases are TGTGCCAGCAGTGCCGGGACAGAGCAGTACTTC. It translates to CASSAGTEQYF.

Only one count was recorded for this clonotype. This chain links TRBV3-1 with TRBJ2-7; 13 nucleotides match TRBD2. The germline V gene has CDR1 LGHDT and CDR2 YNNKEL (reference sequence). V lost 3 bases and J lost 0; bases outside the gene matches: 11. The CDR3 totals 19 residues. The chain's CDR3 is CASSQLTWGLAGRSYEQYF. CDR3 bases: TGTGCCAGCAGCCAGCTAACATGGGGACTAGCGGGGCGCTCCTACGAGCAGTACTTC.

V and J are TRBV7-9 and TRBJ2-1, with no clear D. In germline, CDR1 is SEHNR, CDR2 FQNEAQ (reference sequence). V lost 1 base and J lost 13, with 11 bases in between. This CDR3 region has 12 residues. CDR3 protein: CASSLDSPEQFF. Written as DNA, the CDR3 is TGTGCCAGCAGCTTAGATAGCCCCGAACAGTTCTTC.

The chain joins TRBV4-1 to TRBJ2-7, with 8 bases fitting TRBD2. The CDR3 sequence is 17 residues long. J gave up 6 bases and V 0 bases, and 13 bases lay outside the gene matches. Germline loops: CDR1 MGHRA, CDR2 YSYEKL. The CDR3 here is CASSQDGVAGGSFEQYF. CDR3 in DNA: TGCGCCAGCAGCCAAGATGGTGTGGCGGGAGGTAGCTTCGAGCAGTACTTC.

The V call is TRBV7-9, the J call TRBJ2-1; D perhaps matches TRBD1 (6 bases). Trimming took 6 bases from V and 1 from J, leaving 16 bases between them. The CDR3 consists of 16 residues. Germline CDR1 is SEHNR and CDR2 is FQNEAQ (reference sequence). The DNA of the CDR3 is TGTGCCAGCAGTTTCCCGGACAGTGTTTCCTACAATGAGCAGTTCTTC. Translation: CASSFPDSVSYNEQFF.

This chain joins TRBV5-6 and TRBJ2-5, with unresolved D. Trimming cost V 0 bases and J 2 bases, with 14 bases left between them. The germline gives CDR1 SGHDT, CDR2 YYEEEE. The CDR3 is 16 residues long. The CDR3 sequence: CASSLDSSVRQETQYF. For the CDR3, the DNA is TGTGCCAGCAGCTTGGATAGCTCCGTAAGGCAAGAGACCCAGTACTTC. The full variable domain, with the rest looked up from reference TRBV5-6 and TRBJ2-5, is DAGVTQSPTHLIKTRGQQVTLRCSPKSGHDTVSWYQQALGQGPQFIFQYYEEEERQRGNFPDRFSGHQFPNYSSELNVNALLLGDSALYLCASSLDSSVRQETQYFGPGTRLLVL.

V is TRBV20-1 and J is TRBJ2-7; the match to TRBD2 covers 10 bases. The CDR3 spans 15 residues. V shed 2 bases, J shed 3 bases, and the junction held 7 bases outside the gene matches. Germline values: CDR1 DFQATT, CDR2 SNEGSKA (reference sequence). CDR3 sequence reads: CSARPRTSGIYEQYF. The CDR3 coding sequence is TGCAGTGCTAGACCCCGGACTAGCGGTATCTACGAGCAGTACTTC.

The chain is built from TRBV7-9 and TRBJ2-1, with D perhaps being TRBD1 or TRBD2 (5 bases each). Germline V lookup: CDR1 SEHNR, CDR2 FQNEAQ (reference sequence). The CDR3 runs 14 residues. With 2 bases removed from V and 7 bases from J, the gap between germline ends came to 12 bases. Here the CDR3 reads CASSLSLEGNEQFF. The CDR3 DNA is TGTGCCAGCAGCTTAAGCCTCGAGGGGAATGAGCAGTTCTTC. Complete variable domain (other parts from reference TRBV7-9 and TRBJ2-1): DTGVSQNPRHKITKRGQNVTFRCDPISEHNRLYWYRQTLGQGPEFLTYFQNEAQLEKSRLLSDRFSAERPKGSFSTLEIQRTEQGDSAMYLCASSLSLEGNEQFFGPGTRLTVL.

The gene calls are TRBV21-1 and TRBJ2-7; no check of the table's D call, TRBD1, against the DNA was made. TRBV21-1 has pseudogene status. CDR3 length: 12 residues. Here the CDR3 DNA reads TGTGCCAGCAGCAGCCCGGGACAGGGAAGTTACTTC. This sequence encodes CASSSPGQGSYF.

The chain combines TRBV27 with TRBJ1-2, with D perhaps TRBD1 (5 bases). The V end lost 5 bases, the J end lost 2 bases, and 18 bases lay between the germline ends. The CDR3 has 16 amino acids. Looked up from germline, CDR1 is MNHEY and CDR2 is SMNVEV (reference sequence). CDR3 DNA sequence: TGTGCCAGCAGTCCCCATGAGGGGAAGCTCAACTATGGCTACACCTTC. Translating gives CASSPHEGKLNYGYTF.

The chain recombines TRBV5-1 with TRBJ2-3; a weak D match, TRBD1 (5 bases). This CDR3 region has 16 residues. The ends were cut back, 0 bases at V and 2 bases at J, with 13 bases in the middle. From germline, CDR1 is SGHRS and CDR2 YFSETQ. CDR3 sequence (DNA): TGCGCCAGCAGCTTGGGTGACAGCTACTACACAGATACGCAGTATTTT. This codes for CASSLGDSYYTDTQYF.

V gene TRBV4-1 combines with J gene TRBJ2-1; D uncertain. CDR3 length: 12 amino acids. In germline, CDR1 is MGHRA, CDR2 YSYEKL. V was clipped by 5 bases and J by 4 bases, with 6 bases between them. The CDR3 loop reads CASSDQYNEQFF. The CDR3 DNA reads TGCGCCAGCAGCGACCAGTACAATGAGCAGTTCTTC.

The rearrangement joins TRBV20-1 to TRBJ2-1, with 8 bases matching TRBD2. Germline lookup yields CDR1 DFQATT and CDR2 SNEGSKA (reference sequence). V trimming: 1 base; J trimming: 9 bases; junction bases outside the gene matches: 8. The CDR3 is made up of 14 amino acids. The chain's CDR3 is CSARVPGGPGEQFF. The CDR3 DNA sequence: TGCAGTGCTAGAGTTCCGGGAGGGCCTGGTGAGCAGTTCTTC.